This T cell receptor beta chain was sequenced for a study of Graves' ophthalmopathy and Graves' hyperthyroidism. Amplification of the TCR beta CDR3 regions used RNA transcripts (as template). An opening RT-PCR round employed HTBI primers and preceded a second-round multiplex PCR. One entry per CDR3 protein, called by TCRdb with MiXCR from the multiplex PCR reads. Counted here are just over 400,000 distinct CDR3 sequences, under 25% occurring once; the ten biggest clones make up approximately 3.2%. From germline, CDR1 is MDHEN and CDR2 SYDVKM. The CDR3 loop spans 14 amino acids. Trimming took off 2 bases at V and 8 bases at J, with 15 bases between the two ends. Study findings and constraints: Blood samples also showed most expanded thyroid clonotypes exceeding 0.001 frequency.

This clonotype was seen a handful of times. The antigen remains unidentified. The authors defined stable hyperthyroidism as no ophthalmopathy within 18 months of follow-up. As the starting material, around 9.1 ml of fresh peripheral blood yielded the PBMCs. The chain has TRBV28 and TRBJ1-2; no clear D gene. The sequenced material came from peripheral blood. The TCR sequence derives from a woman under 30 with stable Graves' hyperthyroidism. The CDR3 bases are TGTGCCAGCAGTTTAGGTCTCGGGTCGGGGGGCTACACCTTC. Protein: CASSLGLGSGGYTF.